This TCR beta chain originates from a study of graft-versus-host responses after intestinal transplantation. Clones were sequenced by immunoSEQ multiplex PCR, and TCRdb holds only the in-frame ones, with some missing. Counted here are tens of thousands of clones, 90% occurring once; the ten biggest clones make up under 1.5%. Findings and caveats of the study: Levels of circulating GvH clones at their peak were associated with early post-transplant HvG declines.

As for this clone: Its target is unknown.

The origin of this receptor is a human donor who received an intestinal transplant. The specimen was unstimulated CD8+ T cells sorted from spleen or lymph node cells, collected before intestinal transplant.

CDR3: CASSSPLTSPSGEQYF. CDR3 bases: TGTGCCAGTAGTTCCCCGTTAACTAGCCCATCGGGGGAGCAGTACTTC. The chain has TRBV19 and TRBJ2-7; TRBD2 might be the D (6 bases). The CDR3 has 16 residues. The V gene's germline CDR1 is LNHDA and CDR2 SQIVND (reference sequence). Trimming removed 5 bases from V and 7 bases from J, with 24 bases in between.